This TCR beta chain was recorded in a study of blood T cell repertoires in COVID-19. Study context: PBMCs, B-cell-depleted T cells, or T cells were the source of the cDNA or gDNA that made up the material.

The CDR3 has 14 residues. CDR1 and CDR2 from the germline V gene are SGHVS and FNYEAQ. Losses at the gene ends were 6 bases for V and 8 bases for J; bases not matched to a gene: 9. TCRdb keeps only in-frame clones here, not all; method: immunoSEQ multiplex PCR. Among a few hundred thousand clones, around 87% were seen once, and the ten largest hold 0.95% to 1.1%. The study recruited people aged about 18 to 89 years across about 25 US areas. Cohort 3 donors counted as recovered after two negative PCRs, clearance, or resolved symptoms. V gene TRBV7-6 combines with J gene TRBJ2-1; 8 nucleotides line up with TRBD2. The specimen was PBMCs or T cells enriched from blood (not recorded which). The TCR was taken from a man younger than 35 who had recovered from COVID-19. CDR3 loop: CASSSKRGIDEQFF. The CDR3, as DNA: TGTGCCAGCAGTTCAAAGCGGGGGATAGATGAGCAGTTCTTC.